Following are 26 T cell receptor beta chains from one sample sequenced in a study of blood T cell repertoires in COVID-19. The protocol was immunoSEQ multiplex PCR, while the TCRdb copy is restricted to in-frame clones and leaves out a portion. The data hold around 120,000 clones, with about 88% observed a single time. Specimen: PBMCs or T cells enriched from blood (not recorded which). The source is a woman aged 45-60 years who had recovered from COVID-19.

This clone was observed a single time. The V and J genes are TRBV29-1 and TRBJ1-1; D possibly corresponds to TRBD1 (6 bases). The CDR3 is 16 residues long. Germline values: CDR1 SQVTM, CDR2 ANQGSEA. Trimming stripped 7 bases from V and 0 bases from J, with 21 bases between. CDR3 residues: CSASPGGRWVNTEAFF. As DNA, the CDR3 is TGCAGCGCCTCCCCGGGGGGGCGCTGGGTGAACACTGAAGCTTTCTTT.

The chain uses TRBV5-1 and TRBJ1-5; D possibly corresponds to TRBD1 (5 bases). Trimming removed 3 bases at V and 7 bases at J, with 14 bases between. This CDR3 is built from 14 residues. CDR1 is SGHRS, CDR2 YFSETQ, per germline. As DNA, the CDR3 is TGCGCCAGCAGCTCGCTGGGGGAGGGACAGCCCCAGCATTTT. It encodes CASSSLGEGQPQHF. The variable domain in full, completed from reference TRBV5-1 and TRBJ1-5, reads KAGVTQTPRYLIKTRGQQVTLSCSPISGHRSVSWYQQTPGQGLQFLFEYFSETQRNKGNFPGRFSGRQFSNSRSEMNVSTLELGDSALYLCASSSLGEGQPQHFGDGTRLSIL.

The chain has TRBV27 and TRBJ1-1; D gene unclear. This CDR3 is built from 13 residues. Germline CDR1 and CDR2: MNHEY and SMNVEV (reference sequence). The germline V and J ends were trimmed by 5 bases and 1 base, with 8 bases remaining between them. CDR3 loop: CASSEGRNTEAFF. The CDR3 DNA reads TGTGCCAGCAGTGAGGGAAGGAACACTGAAGCTTTCTTT.

The CDR3 region is CASGLAGGTNTGELFF. The CDR3 bases are TGTGCCAGCGGACTAGCGGGGGGAACGAACACCGGGGAGCTGTTTTTT. The gene calls are TRBV4-2 and TRBJ2-2, with 14 positions matching TRBD2. V shed 8 bases and J 0 bases; nucleotides not matched to a gene: 2. The CDR3 sequence is 16 residues long. Germline CDR1 and CDR2: LGHNA and YNFKEQ.

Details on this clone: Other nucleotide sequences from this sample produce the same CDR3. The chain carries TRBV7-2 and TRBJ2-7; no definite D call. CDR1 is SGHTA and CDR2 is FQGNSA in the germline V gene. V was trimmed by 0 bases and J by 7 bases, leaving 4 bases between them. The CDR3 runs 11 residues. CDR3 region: CASSLAPEQYF. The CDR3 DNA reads TGTGCCAGCAGCTTAGCCCCGGAGCAGTACTTC.

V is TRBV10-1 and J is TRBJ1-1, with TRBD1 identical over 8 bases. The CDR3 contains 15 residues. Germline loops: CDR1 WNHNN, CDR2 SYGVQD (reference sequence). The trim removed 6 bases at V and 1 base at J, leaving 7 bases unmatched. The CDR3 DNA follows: TGCGCCAGCAGAGCAGGGACAGGCGAGAACACTGAAGCTTTCTTT. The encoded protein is CASRAGTGENTEAFF.

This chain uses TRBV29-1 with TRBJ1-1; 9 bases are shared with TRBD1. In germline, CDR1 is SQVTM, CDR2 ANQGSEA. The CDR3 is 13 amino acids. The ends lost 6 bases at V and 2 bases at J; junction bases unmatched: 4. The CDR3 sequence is CSVGTGFNTEAFF. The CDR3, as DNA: TGCAGCGTCGGGACAGGGTTCAACACTGAAGCTTTCTTT.

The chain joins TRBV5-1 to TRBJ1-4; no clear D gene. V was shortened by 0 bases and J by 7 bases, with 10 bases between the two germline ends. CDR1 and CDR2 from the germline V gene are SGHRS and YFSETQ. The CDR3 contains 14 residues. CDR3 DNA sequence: TGCGCCAGCAGCTTGGTAGGAACGGGTGAAAAACTGTTTTTT. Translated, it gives CASSLVGTGEKLFF.

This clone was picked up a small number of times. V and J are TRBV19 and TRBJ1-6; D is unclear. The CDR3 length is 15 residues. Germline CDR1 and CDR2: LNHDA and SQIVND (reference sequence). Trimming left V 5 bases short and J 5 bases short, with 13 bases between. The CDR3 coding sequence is TGTGCCAGTAGTTCCTCCGACGGGAATAATTCACCCCTCCACTTT. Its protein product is CASSSSDGNNSPLHF.

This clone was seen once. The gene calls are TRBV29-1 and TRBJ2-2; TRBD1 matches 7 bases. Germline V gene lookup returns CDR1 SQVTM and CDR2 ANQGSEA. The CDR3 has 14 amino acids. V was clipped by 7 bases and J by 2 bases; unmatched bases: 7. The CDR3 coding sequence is TGCAGCGCATGGACAGGATTTAACACCGGGGAGCTGTTTTTT. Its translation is CSAWTGFNTGELFF.

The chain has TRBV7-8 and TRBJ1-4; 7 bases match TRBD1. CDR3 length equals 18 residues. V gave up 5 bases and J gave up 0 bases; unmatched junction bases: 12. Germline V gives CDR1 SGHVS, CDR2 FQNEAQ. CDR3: CASSATGAFSATNEKLFF. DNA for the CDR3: TGTGCCAGCAGCGCCACAGGGGCTTTTTCAGCAACTAATGAAAAACTGTTTTTT.

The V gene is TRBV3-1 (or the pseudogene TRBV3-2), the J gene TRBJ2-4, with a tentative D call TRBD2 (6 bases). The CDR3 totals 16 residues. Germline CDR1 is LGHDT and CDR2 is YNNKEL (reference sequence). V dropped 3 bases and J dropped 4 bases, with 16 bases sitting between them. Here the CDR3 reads CASSHSGVMGKNIQYF. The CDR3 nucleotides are TGTGCCAGCAGCCACTCGGGAGTTATGGGAAAAAACATTCAGTACTTC.

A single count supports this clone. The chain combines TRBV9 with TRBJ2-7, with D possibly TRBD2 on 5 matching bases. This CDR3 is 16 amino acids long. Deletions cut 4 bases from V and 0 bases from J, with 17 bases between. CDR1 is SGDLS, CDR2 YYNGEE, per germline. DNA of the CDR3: TGTGCCAGCAGCTCAAGCCCCCTGGACTCCTCCTACGAGCAGTACTTC. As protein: CASSSSPLDSSYEQYF.

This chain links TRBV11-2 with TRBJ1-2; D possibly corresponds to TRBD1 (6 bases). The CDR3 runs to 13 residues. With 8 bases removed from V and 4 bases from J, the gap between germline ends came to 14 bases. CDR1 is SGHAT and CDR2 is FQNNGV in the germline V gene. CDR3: CASSQGVGYGYTF. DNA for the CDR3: TGTGCCAGCTCACAGGGTGTAGGCTATGGCTACACCTTC. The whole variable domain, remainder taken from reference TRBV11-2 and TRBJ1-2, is EAGVAQSPRYKIIEKRQSVAFWCNPISGHATLYWYQQILGQGPKLLIQFQNNGVVDDSQLPKDRFSAERLKGVDSTLKIQPAKLEDSAVYLCASSQGVGYGYTFGSGTRLTVV.

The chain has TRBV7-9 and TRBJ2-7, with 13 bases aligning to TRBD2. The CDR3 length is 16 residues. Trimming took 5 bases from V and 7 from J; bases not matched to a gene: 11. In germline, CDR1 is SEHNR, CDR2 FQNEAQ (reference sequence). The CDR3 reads CASSPPGLAGRGEQYF. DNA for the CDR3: TGTGCCAGCAGCCCGCCGGGACTAGCGGGGCGCGGGGAGCAGTACTTC.

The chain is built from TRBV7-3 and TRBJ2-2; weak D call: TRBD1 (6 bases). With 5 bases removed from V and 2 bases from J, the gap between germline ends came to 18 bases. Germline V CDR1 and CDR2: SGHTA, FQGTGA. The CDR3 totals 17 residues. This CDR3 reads CASSPTAGTINTGELFF. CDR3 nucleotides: TGTGCCAGCAGCCCAACGGCAGGGACAATAAACACCGGGGAGCTGTTTTTT. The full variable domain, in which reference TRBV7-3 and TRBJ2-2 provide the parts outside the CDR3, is GAGVSQTPSNKVTEKGKYVELRCDPISGHTALYWYRQSLGQGPEFLIYFQGTGAADDSGLPNDRFFAVRPEGSVSTLKIQRTERGDSAVYLCASSPTAGTINTGELFFGEGSRLTVL.

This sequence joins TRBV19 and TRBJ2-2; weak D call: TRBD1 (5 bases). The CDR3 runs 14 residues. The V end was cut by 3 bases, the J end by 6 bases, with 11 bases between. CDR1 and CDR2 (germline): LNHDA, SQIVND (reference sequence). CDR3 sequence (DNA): TGTGCCAGTAGTATCGCAGGGAATGCCGGGGAGCTGTTTTTT. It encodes CASSIAGNAGELFF.

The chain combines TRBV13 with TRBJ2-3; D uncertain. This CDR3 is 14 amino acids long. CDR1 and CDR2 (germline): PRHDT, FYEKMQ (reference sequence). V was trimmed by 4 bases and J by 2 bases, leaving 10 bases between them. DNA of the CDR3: TGTGCCAGCAGCTACAGTGCCCTCACAGATACGCAGTATTTT. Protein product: CASSYSALTDTQYF.

The CDR3 DNA is TGTGCCAGCAGCAAAACGGGGGGCCCCACAGATACGCAGTATTTT. Its translation: CASSKTGGPTDTQYF. J is TRBJ2-3 and V is TRBV21-1; whether TRBD2, the table's D call, matches the DNA was not checked. TRBV21-1 is labeled a pseudogene. The CDR3 spans 15 residues.

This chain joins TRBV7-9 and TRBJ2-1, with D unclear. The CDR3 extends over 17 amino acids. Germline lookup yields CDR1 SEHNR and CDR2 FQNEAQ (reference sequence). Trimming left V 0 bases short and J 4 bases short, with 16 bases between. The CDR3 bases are TGTGCCAGCAGCTTAGCGCTAATGACATTTAGGTACAATGAGCAGTTCTTC. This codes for CASSLALMTFRYNEQFF.

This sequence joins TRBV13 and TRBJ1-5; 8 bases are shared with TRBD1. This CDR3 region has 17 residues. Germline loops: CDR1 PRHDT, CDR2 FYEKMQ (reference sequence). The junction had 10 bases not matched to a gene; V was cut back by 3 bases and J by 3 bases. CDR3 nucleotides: TGTGCCAGCAGCTTGAACCAGGGGGCCGGTTTCAATCAGCCCCAGCATTTT. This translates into CASSLNQGAGFNQPQHF.

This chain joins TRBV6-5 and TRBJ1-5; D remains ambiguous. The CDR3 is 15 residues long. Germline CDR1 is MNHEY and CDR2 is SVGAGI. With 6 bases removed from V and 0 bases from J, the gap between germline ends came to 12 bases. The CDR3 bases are TGTGCCAGCAGACTCGACAACCTTAGCAATCAGCCCCAGCATTTT. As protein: CASRLDNLSNQPQHF.

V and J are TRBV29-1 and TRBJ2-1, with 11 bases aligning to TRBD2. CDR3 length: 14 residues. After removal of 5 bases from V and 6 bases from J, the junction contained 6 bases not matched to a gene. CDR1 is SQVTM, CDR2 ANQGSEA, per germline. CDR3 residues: CSVMTSGAFNEQFF. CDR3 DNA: TGCAGCGTTATGACTAGCGGGGCTTTCAATGAGCAGTTCTTC.

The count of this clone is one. Here the CDR3 reads CASSLDLAGTYNEQFF. CDR3 coding DNA: TGTGCCAGCAGCTTGGATCTAGCGGGGACCTACAATGAGCAGTTCTTC. The chain employs TRBV7-9 and TRBJ2-1, with TRBD2 matching 9 bases. CDR3 length: 16 residues. Unmatched junction bases numbered 5, after V lost 3 bases and J lost 2 bases. CDR1 and CDR2 (germline): SEHNR, FQNEAQ (reference sequence).

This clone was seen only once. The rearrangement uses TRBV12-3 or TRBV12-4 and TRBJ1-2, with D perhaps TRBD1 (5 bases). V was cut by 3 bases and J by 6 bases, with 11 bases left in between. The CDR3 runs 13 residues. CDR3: CASSFGQGDGYTF. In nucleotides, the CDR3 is TGTGCCAGCAGTTTCGGGCAGGGCGATGGCTACACCTTC.

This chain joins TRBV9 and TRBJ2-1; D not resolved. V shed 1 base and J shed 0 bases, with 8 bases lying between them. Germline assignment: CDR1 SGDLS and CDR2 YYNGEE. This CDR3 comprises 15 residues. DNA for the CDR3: TGTGCCAGCAGCGTATCGCCGGGCTCCTACAATGAGCAGTTCTTC. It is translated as CASSVSPGSYNEQFF.